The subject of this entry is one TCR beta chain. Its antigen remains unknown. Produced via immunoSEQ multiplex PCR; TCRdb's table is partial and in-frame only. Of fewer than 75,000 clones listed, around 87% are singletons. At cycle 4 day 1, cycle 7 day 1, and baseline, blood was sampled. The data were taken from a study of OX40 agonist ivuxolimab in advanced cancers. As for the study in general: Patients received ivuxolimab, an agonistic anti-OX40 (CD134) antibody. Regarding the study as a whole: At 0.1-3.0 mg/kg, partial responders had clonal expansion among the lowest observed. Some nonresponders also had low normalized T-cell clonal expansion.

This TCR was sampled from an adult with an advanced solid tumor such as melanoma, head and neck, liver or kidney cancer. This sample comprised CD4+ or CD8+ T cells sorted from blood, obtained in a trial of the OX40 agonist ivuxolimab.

Here the CDR3 DNA reads TGTGCCAGCAGCCTAGATGTGACTAGCGGGGGTGGGGAGACCCAGTACTTC. Amino acids: CASSLDVTSGGGETQYF. The chain links TRBV7-6 to TRBJ2-5; TRBD2 matches at 12 bases. V shed 5 bases and J 5 bases; nucleotides not matched to a gene: 12. This CDR3 has 17 residues. Germline CDR1 is SGHVS and CDR2 is FNYEAQ. The full variable domain, its missing parts supplied by reference TRBV7-6 and TRBJ2-5, is GAGVSQSPRYKVTKRGQDVALRCDPISGHVSLYWYRQALGQGPEFLTYFNYEAQQDKSGLPNDRFSAERPEGSISTLTIQRTEQRDSAMYRCASSLDVTSGGGETQYFGPGTRLLVL.